This TCR beta chain was sequenced for a study of human T cells and chemical hapten exposure. Study information: Sensitization employed 2% DPC on about 2 cm by about 2 cm of upper inner arm skin. Broader study findings: Donors had alopecia, so their immune response may differ from healthy people's.

This clonotype has just a few counts. The antigen remains unidentified. Each cDNA molecule in the library carried unique molecular identifiers. TCRdb reprocessed the RACE reads via MiXCR and lists one record per CDR3 protein. The sample consists of under 130,000 distinct CDR3 sequences, under 40% of them appearing once. As for time point: patch test 3, about 24 weeks after DPC sensitization. The treatment: therapeutic diphenylcyclopropenone sensitization with weekly scalp DPC. The germline V and J ends were trimmed by 5 bases and 4 bases, with 9 bases remaining between them. CDR1 and CDR2 from the germline V gene are MNHEY and SVGAGI. The CDR3 length is 14 residues.

The source material was whole blood, sampled in connection with sensitization to the hapten diphenylcyclopropenone (DPC). The V call is TRBV6-5, the J call TRBJ1-6; perhaps TRBD1 as D (6 bases). The receptor was derived from a man aged 35-49 years with alopecia areata. Some clones in this sample may be carry-over from other donors' samples. The CDR3 bases are TGTGCCAGCAGTGGGGGACAATATAATTCACCCCTCCACTTT. Translating it yields CASSGGQYNSPLHF.